A selection of T cell receptor beta chains follows, all from one sample in a study of blood T cell repertoires in COVID-19. Some clones are missing from TCRdb's copy, which holds only in-frame ones; the method was immunoSEQ multiplex PCR. The sample contains about 150,000 clones, around 91% of which appear only once. The sequencing sample was made of peripheral blood. All receptors derive from a man aged 18 to 35 with COVID-19, enrolled during active disease. CDR3s include the opening cysteine and the closing phenylalanine or tryptophan. A D gene is named only where the DNA matches it firmly. Some rows mark clone size as missing; the rest say once, few, many or name a class of expanded clone.

. TRBJ1-1 13 TRBV6-2/TRBV6-3 . TGTGCCAGCAGTTATAGGGACACCTCCGGAGCTTTCTTT CASSYRDTSGAFF
. TRBJ1-3 14 TRBV13 . TGTGCCAGCAGCTTTATCGGGGCTGGAAACACCATATATTTT CASSFIGAGNTIYF
once TRBJ1-1 13 TRBV11-2 . TGTGCCAGCAGCTCGACAGGGAACACTGAAGCTTTCTTT CASSSTGNTEAFF
. TRBJ2-7 12 TRBV28 TRBD1 TGTGCCAGCAACATTCCGGGACAGAGCCAGTACTTC CASNIPGQSQYF
. TRBJ1-1 15 TRBV19 TRBD1 TGTGCCAGTCAACTTCCCGGGACAGGGGTCACTGAAGCTTTCTTT CASQLPGTGVTEAFF
. TRBJ2-1 13 TRBV16 TRBD1 TGTGCCAGCAGCCAATCATGGACAGGCGAGCAGTTCTTC CASSQSWTGEQFF
. TRBJ2-2 17 TRBV29-1 TRBD2 TGCAGCGTTGAAGGTCGGGGGGTTGAAGCGAACACCGGGGAGCTGTTTTTT CSVEGRGVEANTGELFF
. TRBJ2-5 14 TRBV5-6 . TGTGCCAGCAGCTCTCCGGGATTCCAAGAGACCCAGTACTTC CASSSPGFQETQYF
. TRBJ1-6 16 TRBV28 . TGTGCCAGCATGACCCCCCTCCGACTTCGTAATTCACCCCTCCACTTT CASMTPLRLRNSPLHF
. TRBJ1-2 14 TRBV24-1 . TGTGCCACCAGTGATACTACAGGGCGGTATGGCTACACCTTC CATSDTTGRYGYTF
. TRBJ2-2 14 TRBV30 . TGTGCCTGGAGTGTATCCAGGGGCACCGGGGAGCTGTTTTTT CAWSVSRGTGELFF
. TRBJ2-5 15 TRBV7-7 TRBD2 TGTGCCAGCAGCTTAACGGGAGGGGAGAGAGAGACCCAGTACTTC CASSLTGGERETQYF
. TRBJ1-2 13 TRBV27 . TGTGCCAGCAGTTTATCCTGGGCGTATGGCTACACCTTC CASSLSWAYGYTF
. TRBJ1-1 13 TRBV7-9 . TGTGCCAGCAGCTTAGGATTCGTGAGTGAAGCTTTCTTT CASSLGFVSEAFF
. TRBJ2-7 15 TRBV28 . TGTGCCAGCAGTTCGGGACTGCTTTTCTCCTACGAGCAGTACTTC CASSSGLLFSYEQYF
. TRBJ2-1 15 TRBV7-3 TRBD2 TGTGCCAGCAGCTTGACTAGCGGGAGTGGCTATGAGCAGTTCTTC CASSLTSGSGYEQFF
. TRBJ2-1 13 TRBV11-2 TRBD2 TGTGCCAGCAGCTTAAGGGAACTAGCGAAAACGTTCTTC CASSLRELAKTFF
. TRBJ2-7 18 TRBV12-2 . TGTGCAAGTCGCTTAGTAGCCCCGGGGCTAGCGGGGTACTACGAGCAGTACTTC CASRLVAPGLAGYYEQYF
. TRBJ2-7 14 TRBV27 TRBD1 TGTGCCAGCAGTCCCGGACAGGGTTGGTACGAGCAGTACTTC CASSPGQGWYEQYF
. TRBJ2-2 17 TRBV2 . TGTGCCAGCTCCCCCGCCAGGACTACCCATCCCGCCGGGGAGCTGTTTTTT CASSPARTTHPAGELFF
. TRBJ2-7 15 TRBV14 . TGTGCCAGCAGCCAAGATAAGTACAGTAGCTACGAGCAGTACTTC CASSQDKYSSYEQYF
. TRBJ2-7 17 TRBV7-2 TRBD2 TGTGCCAGCAGCCCCCGATGGACTAGCGGGAAGATTTACGAGCAGTACTTC CASSPRWTSGKIYEQYF
. TRBJ2-6 17 TRBV7-9 . TGTGCCAGCAGCTTACGGAGGGACAGCTCTGGGGCCAACGTCCTGACTTTC CASSLRRDSSGANVLTF
once TRBJ2-1 17 TRBV9 . TGTGCCAGCAGCCCCCGCGGCAGTCTAGGCTCCTACAATGAGCAGTTCTTC CASSPRGSLGSYNEQFF
. TRBJ1-1 17 TRBV5-5 TRBD1 TGTGCCAGCAGCCCCCTGGGGGACAGCGGATCGAACACTGAAGCTTTCTTT CASSPLGDSGSNTEAFF
. TRBJ2-7 13 TRBV9 TRBD2 TGTGCCAGCAGCAGTAGCGGGAGTGCGGAGCAGTACTTC CASSSSGSAEQYF
. TRBJ1-1 13 TRBV12-3/TRBV12-4 . TGTGCCAGCAGTTTTGGTAGTTGGCCGGGAGCTTTCTTT CASSFGSWPGAFF
. TRBJ2-1 12 TRBV5-6 TRBD1 TGTGCCAGCAGCTGGGACAGGGCGACGGAGTTCTTC CASSWDRATEFF
. TRBJ2-2 16 TRBV14 . TGTGCCAGCAGCCACAGGGGGGCAGCGAACACCGGGGAGCTGTTTTTT CASSHRGAANTGELFF
. TRBJ1-2 13 TRBV19 TRBD1 TGTGCCACCGGGACAGGGACTAACTATGGCTACACCTTC CATGTGTNYGYTF
. TRBJ2-2 14 TRBV10-1 TRBD2 TGCGCCAGCAGTGTTAGCGGGGATTCCGGGGAGCTGTTTTTT CASSVSGDSGELFF
. TRBJ1-1 15 TRBV9 TRBD1 TGTGCCAGCAGCGTAGAGGGGGCGCGGGACACTGAAGCTTTCTTT CASSVEGARDTEAFF
. TRBJ2-7 16 TRBV27 TRBD1 TGTGCCAGCAGTTCAGACAGGGGCTCTAGCTCCTACGAGCAGTACTTC CASSSDRGSSSYEQYF
. TRBJ2-1 13 TRBV5-4 . TGTGCCAGCAGCCGGGATTCGTACAATGAGCAGTTCTTC CASSRDSYNEQFF
. TRBJ1-1 12 TRBV12-3/TRBV12-4 . TGTGCCAGCACCCGGGAGGACACTGAAGCTTTCTTT CASTREDTEAFF
. TRBJ2-5 15 TRBV19 TRBD1 TGTGCCAGTAGGACAGGGGGTCGATACCAAGAGACCCAGTACTTC CASRTGGRYQETQYF
. TRBJ1-2 15 TRBV28 TRBD1 TGTGCCAGCAGTTTAAAGGGGGCGGAATTGCGAGGCTACACCTTC CASSLKGAELRGYTF
. TRBJ2-7 17 TRBV6-2/TRBV6-3 TRBD2 TGTGCCAGCAGTCCCAGACTAGCGGCATTTTCCACCTACGAGCAGTACTTC CASSPRLAAFSTYEQYF
. TRBJ1-2 16 TRBV6-7 . TGTGCCAGCAGTTTTTGGGATATACAGGGTAACTATGGCTACACCTTC CASSFWDIQGNYGYTF
. TRBJ2-5 15 TRBV28 TRBD1 TGTGCCAGCAGTTTATCTCAACAGGGGGAAGAGACCCAGTACTTC CASSLSQQGEETQYF
. TRBJ2-7 14 TRBV19 . TGTGCCAGTAGTAGCCTTGGGCTCTCCTACGAGCAGTACTTC CASSSLGLSYEQYF
. TRBJ2-1 18 TRBV7-7 TRBD2 TGTGCTAGCAGCCGTTATCCAGCGGGAGCCCTTGGTGGCAATGAGCAGTTCTTC CASSRYPAGALGGNEQFF
once TRBJ2-7 16 TRBV11-2 . TGTGCCAGCAGCTTAGAGGGGGGAGGCAGGTCCTACGAGCAGTACTTC CASSLEGGGRSYEQYF
. TRBJ2-1 13 TRBV6-5 . TGTGCCAGCAGACGGACAGTCCGAGGTGAGCAGTTCTTC CASRRTVRGEQFF
. TRBJ1-1 11 TRBV20-1 . TGCAGTGCTAGCAAGAACACTGAAGCTTTCTTT CSASKNTEAFF
. TRBJ2-2 17 TRBV28 TRBD2 TGTGCCAGCAGTTCACTCCTAGCGGGAGGACGCACCGGGGAGCTGTTTTTT CASSSLLAGGRTGELFF
. TRBJ2-1 15 TRBV4-1 TRBD2 TGCGCCAGCAGCCAACTAGCGGGGCCCTACAATGAGCAGTTCTTC CASSQLAGPYNEQFF
once TRBJ2-3 13 TRBV5-1 . TGCGCCAGCAGCTTGGCCGCGGTAGATACGCAGTATTTT CASSLAAVDTQYF